This T cell receptor (beta chain) originates from a study of T cell clonality in common variable immunodeficiency. Caucasian heritage predominated among both patients and controls. Blood came from CVID subjects not ill and not taking immunomodulatory or immunosuppressive medication. Data came from immunoSEQ multiplex PCR; TCRdb stores just in-frame clones and leaves some out. The sample presents several thousand clones, none singletons. V shed 0 bases, J shed 6 bases, and the junction held 9 bases outside the gene matches. The length of the CDR3 is 16 residues. CDR1 and CDR2 from the germline V gene are SGHRS and YFSETQ. This clone was counted a few times. Its target is unknown. From the germline J gene comes the end of the CDR3, since the read stops 3 residues before it. The same CDR3 is also encoded by other DNA sequences in this sample. Study-level results: In common variable immunodeficiency, TCR beta chains reportedly carried fewer deletions and N-nucleotide insertions. Shared TCRbeta clones were fewer between CVID subjects than controls.

The gene calls are TRBV5-1 and TRBJ2-1, with 7 bases fitting TRBD2. The sequence derives from a human donor with common variable immunodeficiency. Sequencing was done on a sample of peripheral blood mononuclear cells. CDR3 sequence: CASSLDGTSGVNEQFF. The sequenced CDR3 bases are TGCGCCAGCAGCTTGGACGGGACGAGCGGGGTCAATGAG. The full variable domain, rest sourced from reference TRBV5-1 and TRBJ2-1, is KAGVTQTPRYLIKTRGQQVTLSCSPISGHRSVSWYQQTPGQGLQFLFEYFSETQRNKGNFPGRFSGRQFSNSRSEMNVSTLELGDSALYLCASSLDGTSGVNEQFFGPGTRLTVL.